These 14 T cell receptor beta chains were all obtained from the same sample, sequenced in a study of CD8 T cells in ankylosing spondylitis. TCRdb recomputed calls from the 5' RACE reads with MiXCR, one row per CDR3 protein. The table has approximately 100,000 distinct CDR3 sequences, about 25% seen once. The sequenced sample was synovial fluid, either unsorted or a sorted T cell fraction (not recorded which). The receptors derive from a male donor with ankylosing spondylitis.

The table lists this clonotype with a few counts. The rearrangement joins TRBV9 to TRBJ2-1; 12 positions agree with TRBD2. Germline assignment: CDR1 SGDLS and CDR2 YYNGEE. V shed 0 bases, J shed 4 bases, and the junction held 8 bases outside the gene matches. This CDR3 has 18 residues. The CDR3 sequence: CASSVDPSGRAGYNEQFF. CDR3 nucleotides: TGTGCCAGCAGCGTAGATCCTAGCGGGAGGGCGGGTTACAATGAGCAGTTCTTC.

The V and J genes are TRBV5-1 and TRBJ2-7; D tentatively fits TRBD1 or TRBD2 (5 bases each). CDR3 length equals 15 residues. V was cut by 0 bases and J by 5 bases, with 15 bases left in between. Germline V CDR1 and CDR2: SGHRS, YFSETQ. CDR3 amino acids: CASSLAGMGVNEQYF. The CDR3 coding sequence is TGCGCCAGCAGCTTGGCTGGGATGGGGGTTAACGAGCAGTACTTC.

CDR3 sequence (DNA): TGCGCCAGCAGCTTGGAGGGGCATAATTCACCCCTCCACTTT. This translates into CASSLEGHNSPLHF. The rearrangement joins TRBV5-1 to TRBJ1-6; the D gene is possibly TRBD1 (5 bases). The CDR3 is made up of 14 amino acids. The germline gives CDR1 SGHRS, CDR2 YFSETQ. V shed 0 bases and J shed 5 bases, with 6 bases lying between them.

The chain has TRBV3-1 and TRBJ1-1; the D is unclear. There are 15 residues in the CDR3. V lost 3 bases and J 7 bases, leaving 18 bases between the germline ends. Germline V gene lookup returns CDR1 LGHDT and CDR2 YNNKEL (reference sequence). The DNA for the CDR3 is TGTGCCAGCAGCCAGATTCAAAGTGGGCCAGATGAAGCTTTCTTT. Translating it yields CASSQIQSGPDEAFF. The variable domain in full, completed from reference TRBV3-1 and TRBJ1-1, reads DTAVSQTPKYLVTQMGNDKSIKCEQNLGHDTMYWYKQDSKKFLKIMFSYNNKELIINETVPNRFSPKSPDKAHLNLHINSLELGDSAVYFCASSQIQSGPDEAFFGQGTRLTVV.

The V gene is TRBV5-5, the J gene TRBJ2-1, with D possibly being TRBD1 or TRBD2 (6 bases each). The CDR3 consists of 15 residues. Germline-derived CDR1 and CDR2 are SGHKS and YYEKEE (reference sequence). V was pared by 0 bases and J by 8 bases, with 15 bases between. The CDR3 DNA follows: TGTGCCAGCAGCTTGGGACCCAAAAGGGGGGATGAGCAGTTCTTC. Translated, it gives CASSLGPKRGDEQFF.

This clonotype was seen a few times. The chain links TRBV11-2 to TRBJ2-5, with 7 bases lining up with TRBD1. V was clipped by 6 bases and J by 3 bases; unmatched bases: 4. The CDR3 has 13 amino acids. From germline, CDR1 is SGHAT and CDR2 FQNNGV. CDR3 residues: CASSTDREETQYF. The CDR3, as DNA: TGTGCCAGCAGTACCGACAGGGAAGAGACCCAGTACTTC.

The chain employs TRBV5-1 and TRBJ2-7, with TRBD1 matching over 10 bases. Trimming at V came to 4 bases and at J to 7 bases, leaving 8 bases not matched to a gene. Per germline, CDR1 SGHRS and CDR2 YFSETQ. CDR3 length: 14 residues. CDR3 DNA: TGCGCCAGCAGCCCCGGACAGGGGGAAGGGGAGCAGTACGTC. Amino acid sequence: CASSPGQGEGEQYV.

CDR3 sequence (DNA): TGCAGTGCCGGGGAGATAGCTAGCGGAGTCCAAGAGACCCAGTACTTC. It specifies CSAGEIASGVQETQYF. The chain is built from TRBV20-1 and TRBJ2-5; TRBD2 agrees at 7 bases. This CDR3 is built from 16 residues. The V gene's germline CDR1 is DFQATT and CDR2 SNEGSKA (reference sequence). V shed 6 bases, J shed 1 base, and the junction held 14 bases outside the gene matches.

CDR3 amino acids: CAINVGSLVDGYTF. CDR3 DNA: TGTGCCATCAACGTGGGGTCTTTGGTTGATGGCTACACCTTC. This rearrangement joins TRBV10-3 to TRBJ1-2, with D unclear. The CDR3 is 14 residues long. The ends were cut back, 7 bases at V and 6 bases at J, with 18 bases in the middle. CDR1 is ENHRY and CDR2 is SYGVKD in the germline V gene.

This clonotype was observed at least ten times. The chain employs TRBV7-8 and TRBJ2-1; 7 positions agree with TRBD2. J lost 0 bases, V lost 2 bases, and 4 bases had no gene match. The CDR3 runs to 16 residues. Germline-derived CDR1 and CDR2 are SGHVS and FQNEAQ. The CDR3 DNA is TGTGCCAGCAGCTTAATGGGGGGGAGCTCCTACAATGAGCAGTTCTTC. Protein product: CASSLMGGSSYNEQFF.

This clonotype was observed many times. The chain links TRBV7-2 to TRBJ2-7, with 8 nucleotides matching TRBD2. The V segment lost 4 bases and the J segment 0 bases; nucleotides outside the gene matches: 5. Germline V lookup: CDR1 SGHTA, CDR2 FQGNSA. There are 15 residues in the CDR3. The DNA of the CDR3 is TGTGCCAGCAGCTCGTCTAGCGGGCGCTCCTACGAGCAGTACTTC. Its translation: CASSSSSGRSYEQYF.

This clonotype has at least ten counts. V gene TRBV29-1 combines with J gene TRBJ1-2; possible D gene TRBD1, 5 bases. Germline V gene sequence: CDR1 SQVTM, CDR2 ANQGSEA. Trimming took off 7 bases at V and 4 bases at J, with 19 bases between the two ends. The length of the CDR3 is 14 residues. CDR3 nucleotides: TGCAGCGACCGCGATTTGGAGACAGTCTATGGCTACACCTTC. Protein product: CSDRDLETVYGYTF. The variable domain in full, completed from reference TRBV29-1 and TRBJ1-2, reads SAVISQKPSRDICQRGTSLTIQCQVDSQVTMMFWYRQQPGQSLTLIATANQGSEATYESGFVIDKFPISRPNLTFSTLTVSNMSPEDSSIYLCSDRDLETVYGYTFGSGTRLTVV.

V and J are TRBV12-3 or TRBV12-4 and TRBJ2-5; TRBD2 matches at 11 bases. This CDR3 comprises 19 residues. This CDR3 is CTISPTPGTSGLLRETQYF. CDR3 DNA: TGTACCATCAGTCCGACCCCCGGGACTAGCGGTTTATTGCGGGAGACCCAGTACTTC.

In this sample, this clonotype turned up many times. V gene TRBV5-1 combines with J gene TRBJ2-1; TRBD2 might be the D (5 bases). The germline CDR1 and CDR2 sequences are SGHRS and YFSETQ. The CDR3 sequence is 12 residues long. Trimming took off 4 bases at V and 7 bases at J, with 9 bases between the two ends. The DNA for the CDR3 is TGCGCCAGCAGCATTAGCGCAAATGAGCAGTTCTTC. This translates into CASSISANEQFF.